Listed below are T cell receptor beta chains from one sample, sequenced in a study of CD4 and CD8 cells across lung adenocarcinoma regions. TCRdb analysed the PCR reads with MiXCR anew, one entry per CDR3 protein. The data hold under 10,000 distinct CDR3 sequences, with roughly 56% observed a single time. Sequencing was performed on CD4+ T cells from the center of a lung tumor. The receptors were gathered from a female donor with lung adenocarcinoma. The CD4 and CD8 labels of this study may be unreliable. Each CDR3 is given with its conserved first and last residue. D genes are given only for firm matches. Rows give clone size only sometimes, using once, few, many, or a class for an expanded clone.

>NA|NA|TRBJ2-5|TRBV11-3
TGTGCCAGCAGCCGAGACGGGACCCAGTACTTC
CASSRDGTQYF
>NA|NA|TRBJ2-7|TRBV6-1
TGTGCCAGCAGTGAACGTGTCGCCGGCAATGAGCAGTACTTC
CASSERVAGNEQYF
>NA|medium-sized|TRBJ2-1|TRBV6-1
TGCGCCGCACGGGGGTCAACCTACAATGAGCAGTTCTTC
CAARGSTYNEQFF
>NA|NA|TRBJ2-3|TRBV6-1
TGTGCCAGCACCCTACCCACACGCACAGATACGCAGTATTTT
CASTLPTRTDTQYF
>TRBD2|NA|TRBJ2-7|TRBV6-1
TGTGCCAGCGCCGCAGCGGGAGGTTCTAGCTCCTACGAGCAGTACTTC
CASAAAGGSSSYEQYF
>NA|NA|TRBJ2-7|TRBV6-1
TGTGCCAGCGAGACCGCCTTAGCGAGCGAGCAGTACTTC
CASETALASEQYF
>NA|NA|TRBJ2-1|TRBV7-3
TGTGCCAGCAGCCCCTACGGAGTAGAGCAGTTCTTC
CASSPYGVEQFF
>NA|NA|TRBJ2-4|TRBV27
TGTGGCACGGGGCTCGGGGGCGGGGACCAAGAGATCCAGTACTTC
CGTGLGGGDQEIQYF
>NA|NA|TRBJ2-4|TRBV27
TGTGCCGCGGCCATCGGCGGCGGTGAAGGAGACATTCAGTACTTC
CAAAIGGGEGDIQYF
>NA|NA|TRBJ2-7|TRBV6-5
TGTGCCAGCAGTTCCGGACCGGGACGCTACGAGCAGTACTTC
CASSSGPGRYEQYF
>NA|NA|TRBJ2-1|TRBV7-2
TGTGCCAGCAGCCTCAGGGCCTCAGGTATGGGCAATGAGCAGTTCTTC
CASSLRASGMGNEQFF
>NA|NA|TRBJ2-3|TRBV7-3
TGTGCCAGCAGCTTAAATTATCCGGCGGGGGCTAGCACAGATACGCAGTATTTT
CASSLNYPAGASTDTQYF
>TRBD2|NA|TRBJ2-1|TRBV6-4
TGTGCCAGCAGTGACGGGGTAGCGGGAGGGAGGCAACGGGACAATGAGCAGTTCTTC
CASSDGVAGGRQRDNEQFF
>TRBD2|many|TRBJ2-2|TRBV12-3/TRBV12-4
TGTGCCACCCGCCGGGCGGGAGGGACGAACACCGGGGAGCTGTTTTTT
CATRRAGGTNTGELFF
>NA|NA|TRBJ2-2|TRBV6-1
TGTGCCAGCAGCGGGTGGGGGGTGCGGGGGAACACCGGGGAGCTGTTTTTT
CASSGWGVRGNTGELFF
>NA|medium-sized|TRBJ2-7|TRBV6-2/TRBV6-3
TGTGCCAGCAGGACCATGGGGGCCAACGAGCAGTACTTC
CASRTMGANEQYF
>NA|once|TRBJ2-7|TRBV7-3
TGTGCCAGCAGCTTAGGGAGGTCATCGGGCCTTAACGAGCAGTACTTC
CASSLGRSSGLNEQYF
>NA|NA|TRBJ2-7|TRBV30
TGTGCCTGGCACCCGGGAGCCTACTCCTACGAGCAGTACTTC
CAWHPGAYSYEQYF
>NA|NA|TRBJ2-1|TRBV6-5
TGTGCCAGCAGTTACTCGATTCGGGGGAATGAGCAGTTCTTC
CASSYSIRGNEQFF
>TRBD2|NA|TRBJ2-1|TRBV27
TGTGCCAGCAGTATACCGGGACTAGGTTTCAATGAGCAGTTCTTC
CASSIPGLGFNEQFF
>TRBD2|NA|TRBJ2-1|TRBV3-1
TGTGCCAGCAGCCCTCGGACTAGCGGGAGTGGTGAGCAGTTCTTC
CASSPRTSGSGEQFF
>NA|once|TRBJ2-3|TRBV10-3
TGTGCGACCCGAGGGGGCGGGGACACAGATACGCAGTACTTT
CATRGGGDTDTQYF
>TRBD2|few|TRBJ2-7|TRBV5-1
TGCGCCAGCAGCTTGGGACAGTTCAACTTGGGACTAGCGGGAGCAGACTACGAGCAGTACTTC
CASSLGQFNLGLAGADYEQYF
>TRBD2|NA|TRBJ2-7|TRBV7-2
TGTGCCAGCAGCTTTACTAGCGGGGGAACCTACGAGCAGTACTTC
CASSFTSGGTYEQYF
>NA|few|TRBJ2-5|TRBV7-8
TGTGCCAGCACCCGAGGTCGGCCTTTGGGGGAGACCCAGTACTTC
CASTRGRPLGETQYF
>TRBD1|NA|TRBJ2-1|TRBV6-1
TGTGCCACAATACGGGACAGCAAACAAGAGACCCAGTTCTTC
CATIRDSKQETQFF
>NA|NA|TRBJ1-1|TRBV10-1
TGCGCCAGCAGTGTGGGCGGATTGAACACTGAAGCTTTCTTT
CASSVGGLNTEAFF
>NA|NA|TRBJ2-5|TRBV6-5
TGTGCCAGCAGTTACCGCACCGGGACTCGGCAGTACTTC
CASSYRTGTRQYF
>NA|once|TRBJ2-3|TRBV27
TGTGCCAGCAGTTTAAATCCTATGGGTGGCAAAAATACGCAGTATTTC
CASSLNPMGGKNTQYF
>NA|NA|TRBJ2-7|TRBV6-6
TGTGCCAGCTCTTTGGACTCCTACGAGCAGTACTTC
CASSLDSYEQYF
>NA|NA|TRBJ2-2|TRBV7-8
TGTGCCAGCAGCTCGTACACCGGGGAGCTGTTTTTT
CASSSYTGELFF
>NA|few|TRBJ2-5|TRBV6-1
TGTGCCAGCAGTGAAGCGAACCCGGGGCCTGAGACCCAGTACTTC
CASSEANPGPETQYF
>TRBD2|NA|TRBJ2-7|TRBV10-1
TGCGCCAGCAGTGAGGCGGGAGCGGCCTACGAGCAGTACTTC
CASSEAGAAYEQYF
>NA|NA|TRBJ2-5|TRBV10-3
TGTGCCACCCGAGTAGGGGGTGACCCAGAGACGCAGTACTTT
CATRVGGDPETQYF
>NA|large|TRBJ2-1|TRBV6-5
TGTGCCAGTGCCACGGAGGGATTCTACAATGAGCAGTTCTTC
CASATEGFYNEQFF
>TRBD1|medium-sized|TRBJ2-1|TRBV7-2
TGTGCCAGCAGCATTAACCCTTGGGACAGGGGCAAAAATGAGCAGTTCTTC
CASSINPWDRGKNEQFF
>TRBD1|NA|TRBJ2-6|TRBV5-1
TGCGCCAGCAGCTCATCCGGGACAGGGGGCGCCTCAGGGGCCAACGTCCTGACTTTC
CASSSSGTGGASGANVLTF
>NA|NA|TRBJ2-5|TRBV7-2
TGTGCCAGCGGGCGTAGCGGCGGCGGGGACCCAGAGACCCAGTACTTT
CASGRSGGGDPETQYF
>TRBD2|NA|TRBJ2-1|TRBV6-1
TGTGCCAGCATAGGGACTAGCGGGCATCAGTTCTTC
CASIGTSGHQFF
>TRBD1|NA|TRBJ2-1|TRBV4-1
TGCGCCAGCAGCCAAGATTCCTCGGGTGCCGGGACAGCTGAGTTCTTC
CASSQDSSGAGTAEFF
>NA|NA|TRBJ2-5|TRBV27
TGTGCCAGCAGTGGTGCTGCGGGGACCCAGTACTTC
CASSGAAGTQYF
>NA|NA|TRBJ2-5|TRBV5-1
TGCGCCAGCAGCTTGGAGCCTCTTCTGGGGGAGACCCAGTACTTC
CASSLEPLLGETQYF
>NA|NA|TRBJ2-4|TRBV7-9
TGTGCCAGCAGACTTACGCCTGTACTAGGAACAGATATTCAGTATTTC
CASRLTPVLGTDIQYF
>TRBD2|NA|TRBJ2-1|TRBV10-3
TGTGCCATCAGTGGGTACAGCGGGACCTACAATGAGCAGTTCTTC
CAISGYSGTYNEQFF
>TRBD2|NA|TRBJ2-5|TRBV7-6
TGTGCCAGCAGCTTAGTGGGGGGGGAGCAAGAGACCCAGTACTTC
CASSLVGGEQETQYF
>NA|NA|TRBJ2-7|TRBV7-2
TGTGCCAGCAGCTTAGCGGGAGCAAACGAGCAGTACTTC
CASSLAGANEQYF
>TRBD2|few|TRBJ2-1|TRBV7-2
TGTGCCAGCAGCTTACGACTAGCGGCCTACAATGAGCAGTTCTTC
CASSLRLAAYNEQFF
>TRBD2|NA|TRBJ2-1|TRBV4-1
TGCGCCAGCAGCCAAGTAACCGGCCGACTAGCGGGAGTGGGTAATGAGCAGTTCTTC
CASSQVTGRLAGVGNEQFF